This paragraph covers one T cell receptor (beta chain) sequence. V dropped 3 bases and J dropped 1; count of bases not matched to a gene: 6. From germline, CDR1 is SGDLS and CDR2 YYNGEE. The CDR3 has 15 amino acids. Data came from immunoSEQ multiplex PCR; TCRdb stores just in-frame clones and leaves some out. The data contain roughly 140,000 clones, around 90% of them singletons. These data come from a study of control samples from healthy donors and cancer patients. The sequenced sample consisted of blood. The J gene is TRBJ1-1, the V gene TRBV9; 7 nucleotides agree with TRBD1. The receptor comes from a man under 40 in good health. The CDR3 region has the DNA TGTGCCAGCAGCGAACGGACAGGAGGGAACACTGAAGCTTTCTTT. It encodes CASSERTGGNTEAFF.